The clone carrying this TCR beta chain was counted many times. The target antigen is unknown. From 400 to 450 ng of RNA, a library with molecular barcoded alpha/delta and beta/gamma adaptors was made. TCRdb used MiXCR to reprocess the reads, holding one entry per CDR3 protein. The table shows approximately 150,000 distinct CDR3 sequences, with about 13% occurring only once. The data belong to a study of read filtering for tumor transcriptome and immune sequencing. Study information: Revised staging placed roughly eight patients in R-ISS I, 15 to 20 in II, 6 or 7 in III. IR-seq gave about 3.5 to 10.27 million TCR reads per sample; RNA-seq gave about 80 to 1273.

General observations from the study: In IR-seq, single-read clonotypes were around 85% of clonotypes but around 3.2% of reads.

Bone marrow was sampled from every patient at the time of active disease. Losses at the gene ends were 11 bases for V and 14 bases for J; bases not matched to a gene: 12. This CDR3 is 13 amino acids long. CDR1 SNHLY and CDR2 FYNNEI come from the germline V gene. The chain employs TRBV2 and TRBJ1-4; TRBD1 matches at 12 bases. The sequenced sample consisted of a population of CD138-negative cells sorted from bone marrow. This clonotype originated in a donor older than 35 with multiple myeloma. Here the CDR3 reads CAGGQGADWMLFF. In DNA, the CDR3 is TGTGCCGGGGGACAGGGGGCGGATTGGATGCTGTTTTTT.